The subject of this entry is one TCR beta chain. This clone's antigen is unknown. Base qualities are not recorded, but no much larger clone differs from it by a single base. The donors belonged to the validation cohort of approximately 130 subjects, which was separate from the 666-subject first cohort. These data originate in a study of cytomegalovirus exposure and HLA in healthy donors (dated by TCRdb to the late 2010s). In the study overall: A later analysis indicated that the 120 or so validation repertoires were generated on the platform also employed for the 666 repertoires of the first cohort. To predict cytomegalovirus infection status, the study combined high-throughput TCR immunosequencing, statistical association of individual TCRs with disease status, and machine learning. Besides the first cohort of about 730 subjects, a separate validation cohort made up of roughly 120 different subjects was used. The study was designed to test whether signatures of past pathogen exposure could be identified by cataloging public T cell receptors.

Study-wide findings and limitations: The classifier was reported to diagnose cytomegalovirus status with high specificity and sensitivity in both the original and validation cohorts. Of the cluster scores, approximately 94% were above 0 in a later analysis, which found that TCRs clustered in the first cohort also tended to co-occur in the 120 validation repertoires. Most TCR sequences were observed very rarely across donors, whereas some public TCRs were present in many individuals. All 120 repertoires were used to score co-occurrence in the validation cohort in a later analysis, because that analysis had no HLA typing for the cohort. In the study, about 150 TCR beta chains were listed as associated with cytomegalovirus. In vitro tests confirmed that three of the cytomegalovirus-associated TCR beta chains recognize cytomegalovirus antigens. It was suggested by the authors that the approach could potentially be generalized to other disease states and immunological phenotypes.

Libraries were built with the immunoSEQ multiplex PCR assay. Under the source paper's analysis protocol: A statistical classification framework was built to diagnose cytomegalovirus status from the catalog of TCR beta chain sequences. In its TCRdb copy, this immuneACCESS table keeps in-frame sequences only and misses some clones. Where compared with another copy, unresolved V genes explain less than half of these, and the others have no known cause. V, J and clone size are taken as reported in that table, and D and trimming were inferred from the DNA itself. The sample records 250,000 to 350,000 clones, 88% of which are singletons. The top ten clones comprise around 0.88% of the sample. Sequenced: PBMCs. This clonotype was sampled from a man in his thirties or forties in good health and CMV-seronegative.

The CDR3 protein sequence reads: CASSMGEDLQSRANVLTF. The bases read TGTGCCAGCTCAATGGGTGAGGATTTACAAAGTCGGGCCAACGTCCTGACTTTC. Recombination connected TRBV18 to TRBJ2-6; the D gene is not confidently resolved. Reading the germline V gene gives CDR1 KGHSH and CDR2 LQKENI. Deletion took 5 bases off V and 5 bases off J, with a span of 22 bases between the germline ends. There are 18 amino acids in the CDR3, from cysteine to phenylalanine inclusive. The kept DNA is CDR3 alone, 54 bases in frame from the first base.